This T cell receptor beta chain was captured by sequencing in a study of blood T cell repertoires in COVID-19. Study-wide background: Acute and convalescent COVID-19 samples came from the United States, Italy and Spain. Nucleic acid was either cDNA or gDNA, and it came from T cells, B-cell-depleted T cells, or PBMCs.

Per the original methods: Reference gene primer amplification gave nucleated cell count estimates. Using immunoSEQ multiplex PCR, the repertoire was profiled, and TCRdb retains in-frame clones only, with some absent. V and J calls plus clone size are reproduced from that table; the DNA served to infer D and trimming. The repertoire consists of some 670,000 clones, with 70% to 90% occurring once and the leading ten covering 0.2% to 0.3%. Trimming cost V 4 bases and J 9 bases; bases outside gene matches: 11. Looked up from germline, CDR1 is SGHTA and CDR2 is FQGNSA. This CDR3 comprises 16 residues. The specimen sequenced was peripheral blood. The chain is built from TRBV7-2 and TRBJ1-6, with 8 bases that match TRBD1. The TCR originated in a woman between 18 and 29 years old with acute or convalescent COVID-19. The CDR3, as DNA: TGTGCCAGCAGCTCAGTCGCAGGGACAGGCACTTCACCCCTCCACTTT. Residues: CASSSVAGTGTSPLHF.